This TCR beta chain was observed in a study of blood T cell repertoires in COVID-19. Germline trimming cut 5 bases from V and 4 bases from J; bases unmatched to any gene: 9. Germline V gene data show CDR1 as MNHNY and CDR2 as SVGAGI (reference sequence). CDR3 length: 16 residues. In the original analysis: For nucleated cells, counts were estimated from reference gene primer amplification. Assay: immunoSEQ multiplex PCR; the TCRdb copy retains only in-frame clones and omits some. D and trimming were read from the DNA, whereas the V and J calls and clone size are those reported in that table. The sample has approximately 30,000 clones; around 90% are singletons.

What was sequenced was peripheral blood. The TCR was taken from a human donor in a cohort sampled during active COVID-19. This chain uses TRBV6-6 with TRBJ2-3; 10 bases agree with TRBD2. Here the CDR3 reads CASSTVGAGGPDTQYF. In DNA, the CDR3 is TGTGCCAGCAGTACCGTAGGAGCGGGGGGGCCAGATACGCAGTATTTT.